The sequence of this T cell receptor beta chain was determined in a study of blood T cell repertoires in COVID-19. Using immunoSEQ multiplex PCR, the repertoire was profiled, and TCRdb retains in-frame clones only, with some absent. Of about 46,000 clones detected, more than 75% appear once; the ten largest clones hold approximately 10%. CDR1 SNHLY and CDR2 FYNNEI come from the germline V gene. This CDR3 is built from 12 residues. Deletions cut 4 bases from V and 10 bases from J, with 13 bases between. The receptor's source is a man aged 45 to 65 with active COVID-19. The chain uses TRBV2 and TRBJ1-2, with D possibly being TRBD1 (5 bases). The sequenced sample consisted of peripheral blood. The CDR3 nucleotides are TGTGCCAGCAGTGGGCAGGGCAGCCTCTACACCTTC. As protein: CASSGQGSLYTF.